The entry below describes one T cell receptor (beta chain). The antigen is not known. TCRdb keeps only in-frame clones here, not all; method: immunoSEQ multiplex PCR. The sample lists 2 million to 2.5 million clones, roughly 91% occurring once. This specimen belongs to a study of shared clonotypes between healthy human individuals. Notes on the study in general: Non-shared clonotypes had lower generation probabilities than those shared by all four donors. The sole specimen, blood, was sampled, and tissue repertoires likely differ. The study drew on few donors, limiting represented genetic and exposure-history diversity. Four donors showed sharing of approximately 5% of naive CD4 clonotypes.

It was CD45RO-negative cells, positively selected for CCR7, that made up naive CD8 cells, with terminally differentiated effector memory CD45RA+ cells excluded. Trimming cost V 0 bases and J 0 bases, with 6 bases left between them. CDR1 and CDR2 (germline): MNHNY, SVGAGI (reference sequence). The CDR3 is 15 residues long. The gene calls are TRBV6-6 and TRBJ1-5; D call uncertain. Sequenced material: naive CD8+ T cells from PBMCs. This TCR came from a man aged 18 to 30 in good health. Some clones in this sample may be carry-over from other donors' samples. The CDR3 loop reads CASSYSMVSNQPQHF. The CDR3 nucleotides read TGTGCCAGCAGTTACTCGATGGTTAGCAATCAGCCCCAGCATTTT.